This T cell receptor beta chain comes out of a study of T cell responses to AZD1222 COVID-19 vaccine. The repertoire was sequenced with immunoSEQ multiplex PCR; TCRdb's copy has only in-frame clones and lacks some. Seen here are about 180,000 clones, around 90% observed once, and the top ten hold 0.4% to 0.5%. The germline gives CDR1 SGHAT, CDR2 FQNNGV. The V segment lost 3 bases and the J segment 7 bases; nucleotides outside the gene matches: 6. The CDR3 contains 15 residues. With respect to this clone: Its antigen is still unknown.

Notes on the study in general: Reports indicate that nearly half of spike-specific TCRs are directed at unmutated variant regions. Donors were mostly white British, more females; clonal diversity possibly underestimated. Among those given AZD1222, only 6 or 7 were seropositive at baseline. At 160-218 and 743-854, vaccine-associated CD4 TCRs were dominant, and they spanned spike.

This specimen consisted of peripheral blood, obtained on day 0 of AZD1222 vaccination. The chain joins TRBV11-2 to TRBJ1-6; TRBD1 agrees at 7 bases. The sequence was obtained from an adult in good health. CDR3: CASSLQGTANSPLHF. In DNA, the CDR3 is TGTGCCAGCAGCTTGCAGGGGACAGCAAATTCACCCCTCCACTTT.